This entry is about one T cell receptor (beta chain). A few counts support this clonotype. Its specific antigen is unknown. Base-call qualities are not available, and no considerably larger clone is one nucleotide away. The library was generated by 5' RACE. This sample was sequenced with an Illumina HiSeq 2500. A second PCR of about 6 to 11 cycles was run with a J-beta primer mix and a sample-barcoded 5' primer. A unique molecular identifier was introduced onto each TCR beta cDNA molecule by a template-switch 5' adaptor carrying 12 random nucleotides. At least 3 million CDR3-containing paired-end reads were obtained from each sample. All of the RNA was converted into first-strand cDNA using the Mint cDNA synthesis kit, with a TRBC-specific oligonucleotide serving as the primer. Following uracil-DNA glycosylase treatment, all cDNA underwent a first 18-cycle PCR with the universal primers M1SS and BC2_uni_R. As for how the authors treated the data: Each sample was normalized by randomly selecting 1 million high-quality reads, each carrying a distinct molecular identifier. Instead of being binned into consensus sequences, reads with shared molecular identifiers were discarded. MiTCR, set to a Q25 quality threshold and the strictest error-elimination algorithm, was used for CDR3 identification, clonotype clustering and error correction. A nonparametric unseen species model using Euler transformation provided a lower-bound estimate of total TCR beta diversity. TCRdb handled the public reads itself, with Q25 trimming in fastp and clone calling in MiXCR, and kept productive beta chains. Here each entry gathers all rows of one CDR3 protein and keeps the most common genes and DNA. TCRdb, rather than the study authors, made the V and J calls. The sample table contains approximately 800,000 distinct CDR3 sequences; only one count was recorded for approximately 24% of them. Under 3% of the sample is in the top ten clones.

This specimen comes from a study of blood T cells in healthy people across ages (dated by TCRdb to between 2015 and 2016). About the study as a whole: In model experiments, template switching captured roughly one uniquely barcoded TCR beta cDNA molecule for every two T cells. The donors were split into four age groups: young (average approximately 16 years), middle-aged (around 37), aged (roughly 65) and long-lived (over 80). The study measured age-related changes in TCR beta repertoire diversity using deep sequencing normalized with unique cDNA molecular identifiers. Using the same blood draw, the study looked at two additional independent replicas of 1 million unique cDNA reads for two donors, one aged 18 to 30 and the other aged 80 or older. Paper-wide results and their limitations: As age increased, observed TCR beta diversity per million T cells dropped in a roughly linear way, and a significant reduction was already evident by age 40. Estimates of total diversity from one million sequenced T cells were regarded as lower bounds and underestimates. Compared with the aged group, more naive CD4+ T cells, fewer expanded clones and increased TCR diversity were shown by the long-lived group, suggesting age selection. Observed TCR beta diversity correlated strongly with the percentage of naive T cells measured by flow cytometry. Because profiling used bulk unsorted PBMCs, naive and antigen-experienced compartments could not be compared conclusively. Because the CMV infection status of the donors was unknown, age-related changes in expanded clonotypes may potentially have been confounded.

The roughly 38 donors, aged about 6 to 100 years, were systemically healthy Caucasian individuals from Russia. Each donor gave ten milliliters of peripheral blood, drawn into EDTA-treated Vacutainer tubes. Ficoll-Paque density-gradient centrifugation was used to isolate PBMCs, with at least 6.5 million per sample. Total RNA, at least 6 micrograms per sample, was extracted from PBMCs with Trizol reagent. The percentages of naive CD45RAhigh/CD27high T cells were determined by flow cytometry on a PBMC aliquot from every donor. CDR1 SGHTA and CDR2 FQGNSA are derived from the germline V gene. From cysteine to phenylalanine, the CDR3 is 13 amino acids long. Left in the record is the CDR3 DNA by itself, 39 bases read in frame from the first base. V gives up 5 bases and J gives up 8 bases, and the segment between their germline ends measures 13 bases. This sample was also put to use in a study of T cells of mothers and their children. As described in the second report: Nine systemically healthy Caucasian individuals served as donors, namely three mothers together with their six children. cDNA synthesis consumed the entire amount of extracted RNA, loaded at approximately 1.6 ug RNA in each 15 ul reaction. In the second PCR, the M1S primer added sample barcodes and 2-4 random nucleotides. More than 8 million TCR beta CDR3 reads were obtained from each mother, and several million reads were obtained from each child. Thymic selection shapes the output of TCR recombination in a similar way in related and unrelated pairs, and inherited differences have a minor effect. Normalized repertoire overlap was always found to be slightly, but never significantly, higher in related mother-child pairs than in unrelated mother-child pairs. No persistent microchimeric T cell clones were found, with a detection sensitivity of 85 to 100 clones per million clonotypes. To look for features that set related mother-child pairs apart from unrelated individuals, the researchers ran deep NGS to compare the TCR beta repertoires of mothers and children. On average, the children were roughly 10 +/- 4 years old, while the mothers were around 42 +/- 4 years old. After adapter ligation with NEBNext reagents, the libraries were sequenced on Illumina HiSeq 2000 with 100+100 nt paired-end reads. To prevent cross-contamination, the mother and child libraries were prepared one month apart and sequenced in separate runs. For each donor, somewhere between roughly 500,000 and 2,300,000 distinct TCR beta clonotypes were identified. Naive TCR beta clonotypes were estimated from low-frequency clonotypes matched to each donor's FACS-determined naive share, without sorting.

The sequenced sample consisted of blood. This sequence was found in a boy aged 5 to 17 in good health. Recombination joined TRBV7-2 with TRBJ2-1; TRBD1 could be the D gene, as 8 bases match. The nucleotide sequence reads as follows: TGTGCCAGCAGCATACAGGGGGGGGATGAGCAGTTCTTC. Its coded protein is CASSIQGGDEQFF.